The 24 T cell receptor beta chains below were found in one sample sequenced in a study of T cell responses to AZD1222 COVID-19 vaccine. TCRdb's copy holds only in-frame clones and misses some; the assay was immunoSEQ multiplex PCR. The sample lists about 120,000 clones, roughly nine tenths occurring once. The specimen comprised peripheral blood, sampled on day 0 of AZD1222 vaccination. The receptors stem from an adult in good health.

This clone was detected once. Here the CDR3 DNA reads TGTGCCAGCAGCGGATTGACGGGGTCAGAGACCCAGTACTTC. This translates into CASSGLTGSETQYF. The chain uses TRBV9 and TRBJ2-5; D possibly corresponds to TRBD2 (5 bases). CDR1 SGDLS and CDR2 YYNGEE come from the germline V gene. This CDR3 contains 14 residues. Deletions cut 3 bases from V and 4 bases from J, with 13 bases between.

The chain is built from TRBV5-1 and TRBJ2-7; D may be TRBD1 (6 bases). Germline V CDR1 and CDR2: SGHRS, YFSETQ. The CDR3 spans 17 residues. Trimming shortened V by 0 bases and J by 1 base, and 17 bases separated the two germline ends. CDR3 protein: CASSLATGPQKSYEQYF. The CDR3 bases are TGCGCCAGCAGCTTGGCCACAGGGCCTCAGAAGTCCTACGAGCAGTACTTC.

V and J are TRBV12-3 or TRBV12-4 and TRBJ2-3; D remains ambiguous. V was shortened by 3 bases and J by 7 bases, with 5 bases between the two germline ends. CDR3 size: 11 residues. CDR3 in DNA: TGTGCCAGCAGTTTCAAGAATACGCAGTATTTT. Protein product: CASSFKNTQYF.

This clone has a handful of counts. CDR3 DNA: TGCGCCAGCAGCCAAGAAGGACTAGCGGGAGGAACACATACGCAGTATTTT. Protein product: CASSQEGLAGGTHTQYF. The chain has TRBV4-3 and TRBJ2-3; 14 bases map to TRBD2. Germline V gene data show CDR1 as LGHNA and CDR2 as YSLEER. Unmatched junction bases numbered 6, after V lost 0 bases and J lost 7 bases. CDR3 length: 17 amino acids.

V and J are TRBV5-4 and TRBJ1-2; TRBD1 agrees at 7 bases. Looked up from germline, CDR1 is SGHNT and CDR2 is YYREEE (reference sequence). The CDR3 consists of 15 residues. Trimming removed 0 bases from V and 1 base from J; junction bases left unmatched: 3. CDR3 in amino acids: CASSLEGAINYGYTF. CDR3 bases: TGTGCCAGCAGCTTGGAGGGGGCTATTAACTATGGCTACACCTTC.

The chain uses TRBV18 and TRBJ1-2; D remains unclear. Germline CDR1 and CDR2: KGHSH and LQKENI. The V end lost 0 bases, the J end lost 5 bases, and 10 bases lay between the germline ends. This CDR3 region has 14 residues. As DNA, the CDR3 is TGTGCCAGCTCACCACCGGAAAGGGTATATGGCTACACCTTC. This translates into CASSPPERVYGYTF.

The chain employs TRBV4-1 and TRBJ2-1; 10 bases map to TRBD1. Germline trimming cut 2 bases from V and 9 bases from J; bases unmatched to any gene: 10. The CDR3 contains 16 residues. CDR1 and CDR2 (germline): MGHRA, YSYEKL. CDR3 DNA sequence: TGCGCCAGCAGCCAACCGGACAGGGGGATCGGCGGTGAGCAGTTCTTC. It codes for CASSQPDRGIGGEQFF.

The chain combines TRBV28 with TRBJ1-5, with 9 bases aligning to TRBD1. V lost 4 bases, J lost 7 bases, and 5 bases stayed unmatched. Germline values: CDR1 MDHEN, CDR2 SYDVKM. The CDR3 length is 14 residues. CDR3 region: CASSSGDRAQPQHF. In DNA, the CDR3 is TGTGCCAGCAGTTCCGGGGACAGGGCACAGCCCCAGCATTTT.

The rearrangement links TRBV6-5 to TRBJ1-3; no clear D gene. Trimming pared 5 bases from V and 4 bases from J, leaving 12 bases between. The CDR3 has 14 residues. The V gene's germline CDR1 is MNHEY and CDR2 SVGAGI. Here the CDR3 reads CASSPQSLGNTIYF. The CDR3 nucleotides read TGTGCCAGCAGTCCGCAGAGTTTAGGAAACACCATATATTTT.

The V call is TRBV19, the J call TRBJ1-5, with D uncertain. The CDR3 is 14 residues long. From germline, CDR1 is LNHDA and CDR2 SQIVND (reference sequence). The germline V and J ends were trimmed by 7 bases and 4 bases, with 14 bases remaining between them. In nucleotides, the CDR3 is TGTGCCAGTACCCGTAGGGCGGGGAATCAGCCCCAGCATTTT. It is translated as CASTRRAGNQPQHF.

The rearrangement links TRBV3-1 (or the pseudogene TRBV3-2) to TRBJ1-4, with D unclear. The CDR3 spans 17 residues. CDR1 is LGHDT and CDR2 is YNNKEL in the germline V gene (reference sequence). Trimming removed 0 bases from V and 0 bases from J, with 11 bases in between. CDR3 sequence: CASSQDTGPATNEKLFF. As DNA, the CDR3 is TGTGCCAGCAGCCAAGATACGGGCCCTGCAACTAATGAAAAACTGTTTTTT.

This chain links TRBV7-7 with TRBJ2-2; tentative D call: TRBD1 (5 bases). V gave up 6 bases and J gave up 7 bases, with 9 bases separating them. The CDR3 consists of 12 residues. Germline loops: CDR1 SSHAT, CDR2 FNYEAQ (reference sequence). The CDR3 bases are TGTGCCAGCAGTCCAGGGATCGGGGAGCTGTTTTTT. It codes for CASSPGIGELFF.

The chain has TRBV9 and TRBJ1-3; D perhaps matches TRBD1 (5 bases). The CDR3 loop spans 14 amino acids. Trimming removed 3 bases at V and 8 bases at J, with 15 bases between. CDR1 and CDR2 from the germline V gene are SGDLS and YYNGEE. The CDR3 nucleotides read TGTGCCAGCAGCGGCGCCAGGGACGGAGACACCATATATTTT. Encoded protein: CASSGARDGDTIYF.

V gene TRBV5-1 combines with J gene TRBJ1-5, with no clear D. The CDR3 spans 14 residues. V was pared by 0 bases and J by 1 base, with 5 bases between. CDR1 and CDR2 (germline): SGHRS, YFSETQ. The CDR3 loop is CASSLGVSNQPQHF. The CDR3 DNA reads TGCGCCAGCAGCTTGGGCGTAAGCAATCAGCCCCAGCATTTT.

The V gene is TRBV6-4, the J gene TRBJ2-2; tentative D call: TRBD2 (5 bases). Germline V lookup: CDR1 MRHNA, CDR2 SNTAGT. Trimming took off 4 bases at V and 7 bases at J, with 25 bases between the two ends. The CDR3 is 18 amino acids. The CDR3 DNA sequence: TGTGCCAGCAGTGTCCGCGCCGCGGGTACTATTGTGCACGGGGAGCTGTTTTTT. It codes for CASSVRAAGTIVHGELFF.

The chain couples TRBV27 to TRBJ2-1; 9 nucleotides align to TRBD1. Germline CDR1 MNHEY, CDR2 SMNVEV (reference sequence). Trimming removed 4 bases from V and 2 bases from J; junction bases left unmatched: 9. The CDR3 length is 17 residues. The CDR3 nucleotides are TGTGCCAGCAGTTCACGGACAGGGGTAGGCCCCTACAATGAGCAGTTCTTC. This encodes CASSSRTGVGPYNEQFF.

For this clone: The same CDR3 also results from other DNA sequences found in this sample. This chain links TRBV6-5 with TRBJ1-2; D might be TRBD1 (5 bases). This CDR3 contains 13 residues. The V gene lost 0 bases and the J gene lost 7 bases, with 9 bases spanning the gap. From germline, CDR1 is MNHEY and CDR2 SVGAGI. The CDR3 spells CASSYSGGSGYTF. CDR3 coding DNA: TGTGCCAGCAGTTACTCCGGGGGGAGTGGCTACACCTTC.

This clone showed up just once. The rearrangement links TRBV5-1 to TRBJ1-6; 9 positions match TRBD1. The CDR3 length is 15 residues. V shed 3 bases and J 7 bases; nucleotides not matched to a gene: 5. The germline V gene encodes CDR1 SGHRS and CDR2 YFSETQ. The CDR3 loop reads CASSWGTGNNSPLHF. The CDR3 nucleotides are TGCGCCAGCAGCTGGGGGACAGGGAACAATTCACCCCTCCACTTT.

This sequence joins TRBV15 and TRBJ1-1, with a weak D call TRBD1 (5 bases). The CDR3 loop spans 16 amino acids. V was cut by 0 bases and J by 3 bases, with 14 bases left in between. CDR1 and CDR2 from the germline V gene are LNHNV and YYDKDF (reference sequence). In DNA form, the CDR3 reads TGTGCCACCAGCAGAGATGGCGCAGGGCCCCACACTGAAGCTTTCTTT. This translates into CATSRDGAGPHTEAFF.

The gene calls are TRBV6-2 or TRBV6-3 and TRBJ2-7, with D uncertain. Germline V gene data show CDR1 as MNHEY and CDR2 as SVGEGT. The CDR3 is 15 amino acids. Trimming stripped 6 bases from V and 3 bases from J, with 18 bases between. CDR3 sequence reads: CASSLPLWQGYEQYF. The CDR3 nucleotides are TGTGCCAGCAGCCTCCCCCTGTGGCAAGGCTACGAGCAGTACTTC.

This clone was seen a single time. The genes are TRBV21-1 and TRBJ2-7. TRBV21-1 is classified as a pseudogene. The CDR3 sequence is 13 residues long. The CDR3 here is CASSSGRPYEQYF. As DNA, the CDR3 is TGTGCCAGCAGTAGTGGTCGGCCATACGAGCAGTACTTC.

As DNA, the CDR3 is TGTGCCAGCAACGTGGGGACGTCGTCCTACAATGAGCAGTTCTTC. Translated: CASNVGTSSYNEQFF. J is TRBJ2-1 and V is TRBV9; D possibly matches TRBD1 or TRBD2 (5 bases each). Trimming pared 6 bases from V and 1 base from J, leaving 14 bases between. The CDR3 spans 15 residues. The germline CDR1 and CDR2 sequences are SGDLS and YYNGEE.

V usage is TRBV6-5 and J usage is TRBJ2-1; 14 nucleotides align to TRBD2. CDR3 size: 13 residues. The ends lost 10 bases at V and 6 bases at J; junction bases unmatched: 2. Germline-derived CDR1 and CDR2 are MNHEY and SVGAGI. CDR3 residues: CATGLAGGNEQFF. The DNA of the CDR3 is TGTGCCACCGGACTAGCGGGGGGCAATGAGCAGTTCTTC.

V usage is TRBV5-1 and J usage is TRBJ2-5; 12 positions agree with TRBD2. Germline V gives CDR1 SGHRS, CDR2 YFSETQ. J lost 5 bases, V lost 7 bases, and 12 bases had no gene match. The CDR3 sequence is 16 residues long. Here the CDR3 reads CASSPLAGGSWETQYF. CDR3 in DNA: TGCGCCAGCTCCCCACTAGCGGGAGGTTCGTGGGAGACCCAGTACTTC.